This T cell receptor beta chain is from a study of T cells in localized non-small cell lung cancer. Study findings and constraints: The highest T cell clonality was in uninvolved adjacent lung, above tumor. Prolonged overall survival went with higher T cell density in the blood. Adjacent lung was found to contain a median approximately 62 of the top 100 tumor clones.

Data came from immunoSEQ multiplex PCR; TCRdb stores just in-frame clones and leaves some out. In the table there are 40,000 to 65,000 clones, around 86% of which are singletons. As to this clone: Its target is unknown.

The V gene end was trimmed by 2 bases and the J gene end by 7 bases; junction bases not matched to a gene: 14. Germline loops: CDR1 MNHNS, CDR2 SASEGT. CDR3 length equals 18 residues. The chain joins TRBV6-1 to TRBJ2-1; 10 nucleotides line up with TRBD2. Sequences were derived from PBMCs, sampled before any cancer treatment. The origin of this receptor is a female donor with stage II lung adenocarcinoma. The CDR3 is CASSEYGASGGRRNEQFF. The CDR3 DNA sequence: TGTGCCAGCAGTGAATATGGTGCTAGCGGGGGCAGGAGGAATGAGCAGTTCTTC.